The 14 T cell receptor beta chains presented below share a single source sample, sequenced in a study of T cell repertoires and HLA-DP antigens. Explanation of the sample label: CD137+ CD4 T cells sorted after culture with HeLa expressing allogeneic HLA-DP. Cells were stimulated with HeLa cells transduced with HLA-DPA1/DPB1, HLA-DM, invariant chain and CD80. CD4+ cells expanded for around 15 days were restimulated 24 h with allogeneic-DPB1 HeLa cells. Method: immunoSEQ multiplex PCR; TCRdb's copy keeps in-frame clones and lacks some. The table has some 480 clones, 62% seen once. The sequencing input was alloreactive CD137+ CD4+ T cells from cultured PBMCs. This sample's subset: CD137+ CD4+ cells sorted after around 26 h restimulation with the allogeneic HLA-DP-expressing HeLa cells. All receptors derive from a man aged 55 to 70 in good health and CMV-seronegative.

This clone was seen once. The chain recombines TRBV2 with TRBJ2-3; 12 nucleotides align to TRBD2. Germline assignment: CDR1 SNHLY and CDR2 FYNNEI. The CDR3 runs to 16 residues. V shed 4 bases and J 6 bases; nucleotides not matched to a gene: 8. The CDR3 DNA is TGTGCCAGCAGTGCCGGAACTAGCGGGAGGTTGGATACGCAGTATTTT. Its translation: CASSAGTSGRLDTQYF.

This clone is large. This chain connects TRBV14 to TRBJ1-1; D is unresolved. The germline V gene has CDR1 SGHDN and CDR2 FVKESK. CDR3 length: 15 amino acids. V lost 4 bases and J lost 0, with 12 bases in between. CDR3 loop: CASSPIRNMNTEAFF. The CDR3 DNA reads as TGTGCCAGCAGCCCGATAAGGAACATGAACACTGAAGCTTTCTTT.

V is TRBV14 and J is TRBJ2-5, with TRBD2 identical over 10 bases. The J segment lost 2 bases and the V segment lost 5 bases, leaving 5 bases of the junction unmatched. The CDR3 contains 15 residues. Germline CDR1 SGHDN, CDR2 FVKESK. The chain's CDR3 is CASSNGLAVQETQYF. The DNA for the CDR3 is TGTGCCAGCAGCAACGGACTAGCGGTGCAAGAGACCCAGTACTTC.

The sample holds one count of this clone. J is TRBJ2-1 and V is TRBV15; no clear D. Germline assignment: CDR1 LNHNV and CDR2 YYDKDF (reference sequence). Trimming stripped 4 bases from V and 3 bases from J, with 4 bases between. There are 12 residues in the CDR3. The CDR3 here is CATSMVYNEQFF. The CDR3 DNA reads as TGTGCCACCAGCATGGTCTACAATGAGCAGTTCTTC.

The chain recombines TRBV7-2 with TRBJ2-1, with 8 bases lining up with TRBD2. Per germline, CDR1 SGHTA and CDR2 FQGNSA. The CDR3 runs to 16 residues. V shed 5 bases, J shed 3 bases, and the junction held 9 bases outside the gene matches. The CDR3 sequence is CASSPASAGGYNEQFF. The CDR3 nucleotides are TGTGCCAGCAGCCCTGCGTCCGCGGGAGGCTACAATGAGCAGTTCTTC.

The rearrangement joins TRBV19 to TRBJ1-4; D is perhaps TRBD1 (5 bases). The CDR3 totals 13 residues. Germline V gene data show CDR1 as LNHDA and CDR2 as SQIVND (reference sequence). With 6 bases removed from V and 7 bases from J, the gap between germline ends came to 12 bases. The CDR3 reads CASRGQGGEKLFF. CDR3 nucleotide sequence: TGTGCCAGTAGGGGCCAGGGAGGTGAAAAACTGTTTTTT. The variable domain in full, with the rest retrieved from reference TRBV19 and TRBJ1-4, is DGGITQSPKYLFRKEGQNVTLSCEQNLNHDAMYWYRQDPGQGLRLIYYSQIVNDFQKGDIAEGYSVSREKKESFPLTVTSAQKNPTAFYLCASRGQGGEKLFFGSGTQLSVL.

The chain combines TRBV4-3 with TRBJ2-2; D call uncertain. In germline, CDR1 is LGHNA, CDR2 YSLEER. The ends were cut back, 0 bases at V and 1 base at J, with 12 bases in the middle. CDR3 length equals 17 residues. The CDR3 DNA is TGCGCCAGCAGCCAAGAATTTCGCAGGCAGAACACCGGGGAGCTGTTTTTT. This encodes CASSQEFRRQNTGELFF.

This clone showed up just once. CDR3 loop: CASTPGTRTDTQYF. DNA of the CDR3: TGTGCCAGCACCCCGGGAACCCGCACAGATACGCAGTATTTT. The J gene is TRBJ2-3, the V gene TRBV27; tentative D call: TRBD2 (5 bases). V was pared by 7 bases and J by 1 base, with 12 bases between. The length of the CDR3 is 14 residues. Germline V CDR1 and CDR2: MNHEY, SMNVEV (reference sequence).

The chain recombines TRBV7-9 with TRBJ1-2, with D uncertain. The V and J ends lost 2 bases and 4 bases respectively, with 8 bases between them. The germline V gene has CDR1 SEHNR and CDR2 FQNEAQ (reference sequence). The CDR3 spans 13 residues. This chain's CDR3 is CASSLSRTYGYTF. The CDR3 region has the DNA TGTGCCAGCAGCTTATCTCGGACCTATGGCTACACCTTC.

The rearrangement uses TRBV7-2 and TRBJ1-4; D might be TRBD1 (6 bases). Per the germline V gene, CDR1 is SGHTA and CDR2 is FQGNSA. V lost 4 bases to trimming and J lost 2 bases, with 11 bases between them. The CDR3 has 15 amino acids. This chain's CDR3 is CASSSTGLTNEKLFF. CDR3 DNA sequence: TGTGCCAGCAGCTCCACAGGGCTTACTAATGAAAAACTGTTTTTT. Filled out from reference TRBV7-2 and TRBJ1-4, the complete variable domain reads GAGVSQSPSNKVTEKGKDVELRCDPISGHTALYWYRQSLGQGLEFLIYFQGNSAPDKSGLPSDRFSAERTGGSVSTLTIQRTQQEDSAVYLCASSSTGLTNEKLFFGSGTQLSVL.

CDR3 sequence: CASSPPVRQGSYEQYF. The DNA for the CDR3 is TGTGCCAGCTCACCACCGGTTCGGCAGGGATCGTACGAGCAGTACTTC. This chain links TRBV18 with TRBJ2-7; D is perhaps TRBD1 (5 bases). Trimming pared 0 bases from V and 4 bases from J, leaving 16 bases between. The CDR3 length is 16 residues. Germline values: CDR1 KGHSH, CDR2 LQKENI.

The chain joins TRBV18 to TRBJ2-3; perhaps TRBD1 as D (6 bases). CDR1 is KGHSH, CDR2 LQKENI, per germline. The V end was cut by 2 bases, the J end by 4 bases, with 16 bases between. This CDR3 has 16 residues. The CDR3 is CASSPSTTQGSDTQYF. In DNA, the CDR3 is TGTGCCAGCTCACCATCCACCACACAGGGCTCAGATACGCAGTATTTT.

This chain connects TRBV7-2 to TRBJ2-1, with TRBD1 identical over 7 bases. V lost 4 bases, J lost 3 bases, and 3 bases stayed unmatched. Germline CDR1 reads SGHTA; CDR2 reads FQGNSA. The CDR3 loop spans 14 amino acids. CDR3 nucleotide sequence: TGTGCCAGCAGCTCAGGGGGTTTCTACAATGAGCAGTTCTTC. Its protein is CASSSGGFYNEQFF.

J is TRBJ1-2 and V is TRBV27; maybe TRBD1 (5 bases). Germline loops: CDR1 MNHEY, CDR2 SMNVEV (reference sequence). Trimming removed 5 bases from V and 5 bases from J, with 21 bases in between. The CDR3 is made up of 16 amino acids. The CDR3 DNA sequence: TGTGCCAGCAGTATCTCCCCCGGGGGGTCGAGGTATGGCTACACCTTC. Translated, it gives CASSISPGGSRYGYTF.